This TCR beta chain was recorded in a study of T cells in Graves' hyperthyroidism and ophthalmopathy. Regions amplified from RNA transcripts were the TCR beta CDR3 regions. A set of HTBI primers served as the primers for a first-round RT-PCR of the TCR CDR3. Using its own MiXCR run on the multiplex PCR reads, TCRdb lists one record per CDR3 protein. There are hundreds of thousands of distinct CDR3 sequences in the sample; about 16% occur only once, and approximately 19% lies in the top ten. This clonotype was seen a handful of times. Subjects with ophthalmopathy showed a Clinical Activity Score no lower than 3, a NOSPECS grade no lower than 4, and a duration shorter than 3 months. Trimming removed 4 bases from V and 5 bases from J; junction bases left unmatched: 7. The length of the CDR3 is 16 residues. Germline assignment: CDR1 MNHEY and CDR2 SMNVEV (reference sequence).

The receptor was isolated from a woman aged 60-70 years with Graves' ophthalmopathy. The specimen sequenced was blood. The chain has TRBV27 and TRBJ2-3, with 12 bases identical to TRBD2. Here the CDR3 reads CASSSRLAGEQDTQYF. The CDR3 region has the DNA TGTGCCAGCAGTTCAAGACTAGCGGGAGAACAAGATACGCAGTATTTT.